These 28 T cell receptor beta chains share one sample of origin, sequenced in a study of shared clonotypes between healthy human individuals. Profiling relied on immunoSEQ multiplex PCR, and the TCRdb table lists in-frame clones only, not all of them. The data hold around 2.3 million clones, with nearly 97% observed a single time. Sequencing was performed on naive CD4+ T cells sorted from blood. Subset meaning: CD45RA+ positively selected. Every receptor here comes from a man aged 18 to 30 in good health.

The rearrangement joins TRBV5-4 to TRBJ2-4; perhaps TRBD1 as D (6 bases). Deletions cut 0 bases from V and 3 bases from J, with 10 bases between. Per the germline V gene, CDR1 is SGHNT and CDR2 is YYREEE (reference sequence). This CDR3 spans 15 amino acids. The DNA of the CDR3 is TGTGCCAGCAGCTTGGGGGGGCCTGGCAAAAACATTCAGTACTTC. Amino acid sequence: CASSLGGPGKNIQYF. Combining the CDR3 with reference TRBV5-4 and TRBJ2-4 gives the whole variable domain ETGVTQSPTHLIKTRGQQVTLRCSSQSGHNTVSWYQQALGQGPQFIFQYYREEENGRGNFPPRFSGLQFPNYSSELNVNALELDDSALYLCASSLGGPGKNIQYFGAGTRLSVL.

The rearrangement joins TRBV10-3 to TRBJ1-3; the match to TRBD1 covers 7 bases. This CDR3 contains 15 residues. Germline V lookup: CDR1 ENHRY, CDR2 SYGVKD. The ends lost 6 bases at V and 0 bases at J; junction bases unmatched: 5. CDR3 loop: CAISPTGSSGNTIYF. As DNA, the CDR3 is TGTGCCATCAGCCCGACAGGGAGCTCTGGAAACACCATATATTTT.

V is TRBV30 and J is TRBJ2-7; D gene ambiguous. Per the germline V gene, CDR1 is GTSNPN and CDR2 is SVGIG (reference sequence). Trimming left V 2 bases short and J 9 bases short, with 11 bases between. The CDR3 runs 11 residues. CDR3 in amino acids: CAWSLESTQYF. CDR3 sequence (DNA): TGTGCCTGGAGTCTCGAGAGCACGCAGTACTTC.

V gene TRBV7-9 combines with J gene TRBJ2-7; 7 bases agree with TRBD1. V was clipped by 3 bases and J by 7 bases; unmatched bases: 3. Germline CDR1 reads SEHNR; CDR2 reads FQNEAQ (reference sequence). This CDR3 comprises 12 residues. CDR3 nucleotides: TGTGCCAGCAGCTTTAAGGGGGCGGAGCAGTACTTC. Its protein is CASSFKGAEQYF.

This clone showed up just once. The J gene is TRBJ2-3, the V gene TRBV7-2; TRBD2 matches at 7 bases. Germline trimming cut 4 bases from V and 4 bases from J; bases unmatched to any gene: 11. CDR3 length equals 16 residues. Germline V gene lookup returns CDR1 SGHTA and CDR2 FQGNSA. The CDR3 region is CASSSWEREGSDTQYF. The CDR3 nucleotides are TGTGCCAGCAGCTCATGGGAGCGGGAAGGTTCAGATACGCAGTATTTT.

This chain joins TRBV10-3 and TRBJ2-5; D gene uncertain. V lost 3 bases to trimming and J lost 4 bases, with 9 bases between them. There are 13 residues in the CDR3. Germline V gene lookup returns CDR1 ENHRY and CDR2 SYGVKD. In DNA, the CDR3 is TGTGCCATCAGTGATGGGTTCTCAGAGACCCAGTACTTC. The encoded protein is CAISDGFSETQYF.

The V gene is TRBV18, the J gene TRBJ2-6; D ambiguous. The CDR3 loop spans 15 amino acids. Germline CDR1 KGHSH, CDR2 LQKENI. V lost 6 bases to trimming and J lost 0 bases, with 9 bases between them. CDR3 DNA: TGTGCCAGCTCCTTAACGGGCTCTGGGGCCAACGTCCTGACTTTC. Translation gives CASSLTGSGANVLTF.

This sequence joins TRBV5-1 and TRBJ2-1, with 13 bases matching TRBD2. J was trimmed by 1 base and V by 4 bases; bases with no gene match: 5. Germline CDR1 is SGHRS and CDR2 is YFSETQ. This CDR3 is 17 amino acids long. CDR3 sequence reads: CASSPGTSGASYNEQFF. The CDR3, as DNA: TGCGCCAGCAGCCCCGGGACTAGCGGGGCGTCCTACAATGAGCAGTTCTTC.

This chain links TRBV10-3 with TRBJ1-6; 7 nucleotides agree with TRBD1. The germline V gene encodes CDR1 ENHRY and CDR2 SYGVKD. The CDR3 totals 16 residues. Trimming removed 0 bases from V and 4 bases from J; junction bases left unmatched: 3. CDR3 nucleotides: TGTGCCATCAGTGAGTCAGGGGGCGGGTATAATTCACCCCTCCACTTT. Encoded protein: CAISESGGGYNSPLHF.

This rearrangement joins TRBV6-6 to TRBJ2-3; TRBD2 aligns across 10 bases. This CDR3 spans 14 amino acids. CDR1 and CDR2 (germline): MNHNY, SVGAGI (reference sequence). V trimming: 7 bases; J trimming: 6 bases; junction bases outside the gene matches: 7. Here the CDR3 reads CASIAGGSMDTQYF. CDR3 DNA: TGTGCCAGCATAGCGGGAGGCTCGATGGATACGCAGTATTTT.

The rearrangement joins TRBV2 to TRBJ1-6; 7 bases map to TRBD1. The CDR3 has 14 residues. In germline, CDR1 is SNHLY, CDR2 FYNNEI. The junction had 4 bases not matched to a gene; V was cut back by 6 bases and J by 5 bases. The CDR3 sequence is CASSSGGDNSPLHF. CDR3 DNA sequence: TGTGCCAGCAGCTCAGGGGGAGATAATTCACCCCTCCACTTT. Full variable domain (outside the CDR3, taken from reference TRBV2 and TRBJ1-6): EPEVTQTPSHQVTQMGQEVILRCVPISNHLYFYWYRQILGQKVEFLVSFYNNEISEKSEIFDDQFSVERPDGSNFTLKIRSTKLEDSAMYFCASSSGGDNSPLHFGNGTRLTVT.

The chain carries TRBV4-2 and TRBJ1-3; 7 bases are shared with TRBD1. The CDR3 length is 17 residues. V gave up 5 bases and J gave up 4 bases; unmatched junction bases: 14. The V gene's germline CDR1 is LGHNA and CDR2 YNFKEQ. The CDR3 loop is CASSDDSTGVGGNTIYF. CDR3 in DNA: TGTGCCAGCAGCGATGATTCTACAGGGGTTGGAGGAAACACCATATATTTT.

Comments on this clone: Additional DNA sequences in this sample encode the identical CDR3. This chain uses TRBV10-3 with TRBJ1-3; D remains unclear. V was shortened by 0 bases and J by 4 bases, with 10 bases between the two germline ends. CDR3 length equals 15 residues. Germline V CDR1 and CDR2: ENHRY, SYGVKD. The CDR3 loop reads CAISESTGSGNTIYF. CDR3 coding DNA: TGTGCCATCAGTGAGTCGACGGGGAGCGGAAACACCATATATTTT.

The chain carries TRBV9 and TRBJ1-1; 8 nucleotides match TRBD1. Germline loops: CDR1 SGDLS, CDR2 YYNGEE. The CDR3 covers 12 residues. The J segment lost 11 bases and the V segment lost 4 bases, leaving 7 bases of the junction unmatched. CDR3 protein: CASSNDRGRAFF. DNA of the CDR3: TGTGCCAGCAGCAACGACAGGGGAAGGGCTTTCTTT.

The genes are TRBV7-9 and TRBJ1-1; no clear D gene. There are 13 residues in the CDR3. Trimming cost V 0 bases and J 6 bases, with 8 bases left between them. Germline V gives CDR1 SEHNR, CDR2 FQNEAQ (reference sequence). CDR3 protein: CASSLAGGAEAFF. Written as DNA, the CDR3 is TGTGCCAGCAGCTTAGCGGGAGGCGCTGAAGCTTTCTTT.

This chain links TRBV28 with TRBJ2-7, with D tentatively TRBD2 (5 bases). CDR3 length: 14 amino acids. V lost 3 bases and J lost 3, with 12 bases in between. Germline V CDR1 and CDR2: MDHEN, SYDVKM. The CDR3 DNA sequence: TGTGCCAGCAGTTTGACTACCCTGTACTACGAGCAGTACTTC. It translates to CASSLTTLYYEQYF. Based on the CDR3 plus reference TRBV28 and TRBJ2-7, the full variable domain is DVKVTQSSRYLVKRTGEKVFLECVQDMDHENMFWYRQDPGLGLRLIYFSYDVKMKEKGDIPEGYSVSREKKERFSLILESASTNQTSMYLCASSLTTLYYEQYFGPGTRLTVT.

This chain links TRBV2 with TRBJ1-5, with 7 positions matching TRBD1. The CDR3 totals 18 residues. The germline CDR1 and CDR2 sequences are SNHLY and FYNNEI. Germline trimming cut 4 bases from V and 0 bases from J; bases unmatched to any gene: 12. The DNA of the CDR3 is TGTGCCAGCAGTGGCGGGACAGAGCCTTGGTATAGCAATCAGCCCCAGCATTTT. Its protein is CASSGGTEPWYSNQPQHF.

J is TRBJ1-3 and V is TRBV18; D may be TRBD1 (6 bases). CDR3 length: 15 amino acids. Looked up from germline, CDR1 is KGHSH and CDR2 is LQKENI. V was pared by 3 bases and J by 5 bases, with 14 bases between. The DNA for the CDR3 is TGTGCCAGCTCACCTGACGGACAGCCTAGAAACACCATATATTTT. It translates to CASSPDGQPRNTIYF. Full variable domain (missing parts from reference TRBV18 and TRBJ1-3): NAGVMQNPRHLVRRRGQEARLRCSPMKGHSHVYWYRQLPEEGLKFMVYLQKENIIDESGMPKERFSAEFPKEGPSILRIQQVVRGDSAAYFCASSPDGQPRNTIYFGEGSWLTVV.

This clone was counted a single time. The V and J genes are TRBV5-8 and TRBJ2-7, with 8 bases identical to TRBD2. Germline V lookup: CDR1 SGHTS, CDR2 YDEGEE. The CDR3 consists of 16 residues. The J segment lost 5 bases and the V segment lost 0 bases, leaving 10 bases of the junction unmatched. The CDR3 spells CASSLAASGFIHEQYF. In nucleotides, the CDR3 is TGTGCCAGCAGCTTGGCGGCTAGCGGGTTCATCCACGAGCAGTACTTC.

The V gene is TRBV7-9, the J gene TRBJ1-2; D is undetermined. CDR3 length: 14 residues. Germline V gives CDR1 SEHNR, CDR2 FQNEAQ (reference sequence). V was cut by 6 bases and J by 8 bases, with 19 bases left in between. The CDR3 DNA reads as TGTGCCAGCAGTCAGGTCCCCCACACAGACGGCTACACCTTC. It is translated as CASSQVPHTDGYTF.

The V call is TRBV27, the J call TRBJ1-2, with a weak D call TRBD1 (5 bases). The CDR3 sequence is 15 residues long. The germline V gene has CDR1 MNHEY and CDR2 SMNVEV (reference sequence). Trimming removed 5 bases from V and 2 bases from J, with 15 bases in between. Written as DNA, the CDR3 is TGTGCCAGCAGTCGGTCGGGACGGAAAAACTATGGCTACACCTTC. Its protein is CASSRSGRKNYGYTF.

This chain uses TRBV18 with TRBJ2-5; D not resolved. The CDR3 length is 15 residues. V lost 3 bases to trimming and J lost 2 bases, with 13 bases between them. Looked up from germline, CDR1 is KGHSH and CDR2 is LQKENI. In nucleotides, the CDR3 is TGTGCCAGCTCACCTCTTCGGGCAGGACAAGAGACCCAGTACTTC. Protein: CASSPLRAGQETQYF.

This chain connects TRBV7-2 to TRBJ2-7, with D possibly matching TRBD2 (6 bases). The CDR3 has 15 residues. Germline loops: CDR1 SGHTA, CDR2 FQGNSA. With 2 bases removed from V and 3 bases from J, the gap between germline ends came to 14 bases. This CDR3 reads CASSLTASELYEQYF. The CDR3 region has the DNA TGTGCCAGCAGCTTAACGGCTAGCGAACTCTACGAGCAGTACTTC.

The chain links TRBV9 to TRBJ1-4; D is undetermined. The CDR3 covers 15 residues. CDR1 is SGDLS, CDR2 YYNGEE, per germline. Between the trimmed V and J ends, which lost 4 bases and 3 bases, there was a span of 13 bases. The CDR3 reads CASSPRPTPNEKLFF. The CDR3 DNA is TGTGCCAGCAGCCCCAGGCCAACCCCTAATGAAAAACTGTTTTTT.

CDR3 sequence (DNA): TGTGCCAGCAGTGGAACCGGGACAGGGGACACTGAAGCTTTCTTT. Its protein product is CASSGTGTGDTEAFF. This sequence joins TRBV6-5 and TRBJ1-1; the match to TRBD1 covers 10 bases. V lost 5 bases, J lost 3 bases, and 6 bases stayed unmatched. This CDR3 spans 15 amino acids. Germline loops: CDR1 MNHEY, CDR2 SVGAGI.

The V call is TRBV5-1, the J call TRBJ1-1; D is perhaps TRBD1 (5 bases). This CDR3 spans 15 amino acids. Trimming took off 4 bases at V and 3 bases at J, with 16 bases between the two ends. Germline V gene sequence: CDR1 SGHRS, CDR2 YFSETQ. The CDR3: CASSPQSTVYTEAFF. CDR3 sequence (DNA): TGCGCCAGCAGCCCTCAATCGACAGTATACACTGAAGCTTTCTTT.

The chain has TRBV5-4 and TRBJ2-5; 7 positions match TRBD1. CDR1 and CDR2 from the germline V gene are SGHNT and YYREEE (reference sequence). The CDR3 spans 14 residues. Trimming took 2 bases from V and 5 from J; bases not matched to a gene: 6. This chain's CDR3 is CASSFQGVGETQYF. The CDR3 nucleotides are TGTGCCAGCAGCTTCCAGGGGGTGGGGGAGACCCAGTACTTC.

This sequence joins TRBV7-9 and TRBJ2-7, with TRBD1 matching 8 bases. With V trimmed by 5 bases and J by 4 bases, 4 bases remained unmatched. The CDR3 is 13 amino acids. Germline V gene lookup returns CDR1 SEHNR and CDR2 FQNEAQ (reference sequence). The CDR3 sequence: CASSPTGGYEQYF. CDR3 DNA sequence: TGTGCCAGCAGCCCTACAGGGGGATACGAGCAGTACTTC.